The 22 T cell receptor beta chains below come from one sample, sequenced in a study of blood T cell repertoires in COVID-19. Repertoires were generated with immunoSEQ multiplex PCR, while TCRdb's copy carries only in-frame clones and drops some. The repertoire has 280,000 or so clones, over 75% of them found once; the top ten carry less than 15%. The material sequenced was peripheral blood. The origin of the receptors is a human donor in a cohort sampled during active COVID-19.

The rearrangement links TRBV7-2 to TRBJ2-2; 7 bases match TRBD1. Trimming at V came to 6 bases and at J to 0 bases, leaving 4 bases not matched to a gene. Germline V gene sequence: CDR1 SGHTA, CDR2 FQGNSA. The CDR3 spans 15 residues. The CDR3 loop is CASRWDSTNTGELFF. In DNA, the CDR3 is TGTGCCAGCAGGTGGGACAGCACGAACACCGGGGAGCTGTTTTTT.

The genes are TRBV7-2 and TRBJ1-1; possible D gene TRBD1, 6 bases. This CDR3 contains 14 residues. The V end was cut by 4 bases, the J end by 7 bases, with 16 bases between. CDR1 and CDR2 from the germline V gene are SGHTA and FQGNSA. Written as DNA, the CDR3 is TGTGCCAGCAGCTCGGGGGCGCGGGGGGTTGAAGCTTTCTTT. Translated: CASSSGARGVEAFF.

Here the CDR3 DNA reads TGTGCCAGCAGTCGGGACACTACCCCCTATGGCTACACCTTC. This gives the protein CASSRDTTPYGYTF. The chain couples TRBV2 to TRBJ1-2, with a tentative D call TRBD1 (6 bases). From germline, CDR1 is SNHLY and CDR2 FYNNEI. The CDR3 consists of 14 residues. Trimming removed 5 bases from V and 4 bases from J, with 14 bases in between. Full variable domain (remainder filled in from reference TRBV2 and TRBJ1-2): EPEVTQTPSHQVTQMGQEVILRCVPISNHLYFYWYRQILGQKVEFLVSFYNNEISEKSEIFDDQFSVERPDGSNFTLKIRSTKLEDSAMYFCASSRDTTPYGYTFGSGTRLTVV.

The chain uses TRBV11-2 and TRBJ2-5, with TRBD2 identical over 8 bases. With 0 bases clipped from V and 4 bases from J, the junction kept 4 bases outside the gene matches. CDR3 length equals 15 residues. The germline V gene encodes CDR1 SGHAT and CDR2 FQNNGV. This chain's CDR3 is CASSLEGLGRETQYF. CDR3 nucleotide sequence: TGTGCCAGCAGCTTAGAGGGACTAGGTAGAGAGACCCAGTACTTC.

The chain combines TRBV18 with TRBJ2-1; D call uncertain. V was cut by 5 bases and J by 6 bases, with 11 bases left in between. Germline V gives CDR1 KGHSH, CDR2 LQKENI. This CDR3 is 13 amino acids long. The DNA of the CDR3 is TGTGCCAGCTCATTGGGCGTTAGCAATGAGCAGTTCTTC. This codes for CASSLGVSNEQFF. The full variable domain, in which reference TRBV18 and TRBJ2-1 provide the parts outside the CDR3, is NAGVMQNPRHLVRRRGQEARLRCSPMKGHSHVYWYRQLPEEGLKFMVYLQKENIIDESGMPKERFSAEFPKEGPSILRIQQVVRGDSAAYFCASSLGVSNEQFFGPGTRLTVL.

The V and J genes are TRBV5-5 and TRBJ2-7, with no clear D. There are 16 residues in the CDR3. From germline, CDR1 is SGHKS and CDR2 YYEKEE (reference sequence). V was clipped by 2 bases and J by 3 bases, with 18 bases between them. DNA of the CDR3: TGTGCCAGCAGCTTTTACCCTGACACAGCAGGCTACGAGCAGTACTTC. Residues: CASSFYPDTAGYEQYF.

CDR3 region: CASSLLGQPQDGYTF. CDR3 sequence (DNA): TGCGCCAGCAGCTTGCTAGGACAGCCTCAGGATGGCTACACCTTC. This chain uses TRBV5-1 with TRBJ1-2, with D possibly TRBD1 on 6 matching bases. V dropped 1 base and J dropped 6 bases, with 16 bases sitting between them. CDR1 SGHRS and CDR2 YFSETQ come from the germline V gene. This CDR3 spans 15 amino acids. The whole variable domain, filled in from reference TRBV5-1 and TRBJ1-2, reads KAGVTQTPRYLIKTRGQQVTLSCSPISGHRSVSWYQQTPGQGLQFLFEYFSETQRNKGNFPGRFSGRQFSNSRSEMNVSTLELGDSALYLCASSLLGQPQDGYTFGSGTRLTVV.

V gene TRBV11-2 combines with J gene TRBJ2-1, with D possibly being TRBD1 (6 bases). Germline V gene lookup returns CDR1 SGHAT and CDR2 FQNNGV. V was clipped by 5 bases and J by 8 bases, with 10 bases between them. This CDR3 comprises 12 residues. The CDR3 coding sequence is TGTGCCAGCAGCCCCCAGGGGCATGAGCAGTTCTTC. Translated, it gives CASSPQGHEQFF. The variable domain in full, with the rest retrieved from reference TRBV11-2 and TRBJ2-1, is EAGVAQSPRYKIIEKRQSVAFWCNPISGHATLYWYQQILGQGPKLLIQFQNNGVVDDSQLPKDRFSAERLKGVDSTLKIQPAKLEDSAVYLCASSPQGHEQFFGPGTRLTVL.

V usage is TRBV10-2 and J usage is TRBJ2-1, with 11 bases that match TRBD2. Germline values: CDR1 WSHSY, CDR2 SAAADI. The CDR3 runs to 13 residues. Trimming took 6 bases from V and 7 from J; bases not matched to a gene: 2. In nucleotides, the CDR3 is TGCGCCAGCAGGACTAGCGGGGCTAATGAGCAGTTCTTC. Protein: CASRTSGANEQFF.

This chain links TRBV3-1 (or the pseudogene TRBV3-2) with TRBJ1-2, with 9 bases fitting TRBD1. The CDR3 totals 16 residues. V trimming: 4 bases; J trimming: 0 bases; junction bases outside the gene matches: 6. Germline-derived CDR1 and CDR2 are LGHDT and YNNKEL (reference sequence). CDR3 in DNA: TGTGCCAGCAGCCGAGGACAGGGGTTAGCTAACTATGGCTACACCTTC. Amino acid sequence: CASSRGQGLANYGYTF.

This CDR3 reads CASSVSGGSSYNEQFF. The CDR3 DNA sequence: TGCGCCAGCAGCGTCTCTGGCGGGAGTAGTTACAATGAGCAGTTCTTC. This rearrangement joins TRBV5-1 to TRBJ2-1; TRBD2 aligns across 7 bases. Germline values: CDR1 SGHRS, CDR2 YFSETQ. This CDR3 has 16 residues. J gave up 4 bases and V 4 bases, and 11 bases lay outside the gene matches.

The chain uses TRBV5-4 and TRBJ1-1; TRBD1 aligns across 7 bases. Trimming cost V 4 bases and J 3 bases; bases outside gene matches: 3. CDR3 length: 13 amino acids. The germline V gene has CDR1 SGHNT and CDR2 YYREEE (reference sequence). This CDR3 is CASSRDSHTEAFF. The CDR3 DNA is TGTGCCAGCAGCAGGGACAGCCACACTGAAGCTTTCTTT.

The genes are TRBV2 and TRBJ2-5, with 14 nucleotides matching TRBD2. Trimming at V came to 7 bases and at J to 5 bases, leaving 18 bases not matched to a gene. The germline CDR1 and CDR2 sequences are SNHLY and FYNNEI. The CDR3 contains 19 residues. CDR3 loop: CASIPTGTSGRRVRETQYF. The CDR3 nucleotides read TGTGCCAGCATCCCCACCGGGACTAGCGGGAGACGGGTTCGTGAGACCCAGTACTTC.

This chain uses TRBV7-9 with TRBJ2-1; D is perhaps TRBD1 (6 bases). The CDR3 sequence is 16 residues long. The germline V and J ends were trimmed by 2 bases and 0 bases, with 11 bases remaining between them. CDR1 is SEHNR and CDR2 is FQNEAQ in the germline V gene (reference sequence). CDR3 DNA: TGTGCCAGCAGCTTATCACAGGGCTTCTCCTACAATGAGCAGTTCTTC. As protein: CASSLSQGFSYNEQFF. Supplemented by reference TRBV7-9 and TRBJ2-1, the full variable domain reads DTGVSQNPRHKITKRGQNVTFRCDPISEHNRLYWYRQTLGQGPEFLTYFQNEAQLEKSRLLSDRFSAERPKGSFSTLEIQRTEQGDSAMYLCASSLSQGFSYNEQFFGPGTRLTVL.

The J gene is TRBJ1-2, the V gene TRBV7-3, with a tentative D call TRBD1 (5 bases). The ends were cut back, 4 bases at V and 6 bases at J, with 18 bases in the middle. The CDR3 spans 15 residues. Germline V gene lookup returns CDR1 SGHTA and CDR2 FQGTGA. The CDR3 DNA is TGTGCCAGCAGCTCAGTGGCAGGGACTTTAAATGGCTACACCTTC. The encoded protein is CASSSVAGTLNGYTF.

This clone was seen a single time. This chain connects TRBV6-5 to TRBJ1-5, with 8 positions matching TRBD1. Trimming removed 2 bases from V and 6 bases from J; junction bases left unmatched: 3. The CDR3 extends over 14 amino acids. In germline, CDR1 is MNHEY, CDR2 SVGAGI. The CDR3 loop is CASSYTGGAQPQHF. In DNA, the CDR3 is TGTGCCAGCAGTTACACAGGGGGAGCTCAGCCCCAGCATTTT.

This sequence joins TRBV2 and TRBJ1-5, with 9 bases aligning to TRBD1. CDR1 is SNHLY and CDR2 is FYNNEI in the germline V gene. CDR3 size: 14 residues. The ends lost 4 bases at V and 4 bases at J; junction bases unmatched: 2. Written as DNA, the CDR3 is TGTGCCAGCAGTGTTGACAGGGGGAATCAGCCCCAGCATTTT. It yields the protein CASSVDRGNQPQHF.

This clone was recorded a few times. V gene TRBV7-2 combines with J gene TRBJ2-2, with D maybe TRBD1 (6 bases). Per germline, CDR1 SGHTA and CDR2 FQGNSA. This CDR3 has 13 residues. The V end was cut by 1 base, the J end by 9 bases, with 9 bases between. The CDR3 DNA sequence: TGTGCCAGCAGCTTAGAACAGGGACGGGAGCTGTTTTTT. It is translated as CASSLEQGRELFF.

A few counts support this clone. The chain has TRBV19 and TRBJ1-2, with 7 bases identical to TRBD1. The germline CDR1 and CDR2 sequences are LNHDA and SQIVND (reference sequence). V was pared by 5 bases and J by 5 bases, with 8 bases of the junction left unmatched. CDR3 size: 14 residues. Written as DNA, the CDR3 is TGTGCCAGTAGTTCATCCGGGACAGCTTATGGCTACACCTTC. Amino acid sequence: CASSSSGTAYGYTF.

The chain employs TRBV24-1 and TRBJ2-5; 7 nucleotides match TRBD2. V dropped 0 bases and J dropped 5; count of bases not matched to a gene: 14. The CDR3 runs to 18 residues. Germline V gene lookup returns CDR1 KGHDR and CDR2 SFDVKD. CDR3 residues: CATSDLQMGEGLVETQYF. CDR3 sequence (DNA): TGTGCCACCAGTGATTTGCAAATGGGGGAGGGCCTGGTTGAGACCCAGTACTTC.

The gene calls are TRBV3-1 (or the pseudogene TRBV3-2) and TRBJ2-7; the D gene is possibly TRBD1 (5 bases). Trimming stripped 1 base from V and 11 bases from J, with 9 bases between. Germline CDR1 reads LGHDT; CDR2 reads YNNKEL (reference sequence). The length of the CDR3 is 11 residues. DNA of the CDR3: TGTGCCAGCAGCCAAGGGGGCCCAGAGTACTTC. Translation: CASSQGGPEYF.

This chain links TRBV21-1 with TRBJ2-7; TRBD2 reflects the table's D call only, with no check against the DNA. TRBV21-1 is a recognized pseudogene. The CDR3 is 17 amino acids. DNA for the CDR3: TGTGCCAGCAGCACCTTCGGTAAGACTAGCCGCACCTACGAGCAGTACTTC. Amino acids: CASSTFGKTSRTYEQYF.